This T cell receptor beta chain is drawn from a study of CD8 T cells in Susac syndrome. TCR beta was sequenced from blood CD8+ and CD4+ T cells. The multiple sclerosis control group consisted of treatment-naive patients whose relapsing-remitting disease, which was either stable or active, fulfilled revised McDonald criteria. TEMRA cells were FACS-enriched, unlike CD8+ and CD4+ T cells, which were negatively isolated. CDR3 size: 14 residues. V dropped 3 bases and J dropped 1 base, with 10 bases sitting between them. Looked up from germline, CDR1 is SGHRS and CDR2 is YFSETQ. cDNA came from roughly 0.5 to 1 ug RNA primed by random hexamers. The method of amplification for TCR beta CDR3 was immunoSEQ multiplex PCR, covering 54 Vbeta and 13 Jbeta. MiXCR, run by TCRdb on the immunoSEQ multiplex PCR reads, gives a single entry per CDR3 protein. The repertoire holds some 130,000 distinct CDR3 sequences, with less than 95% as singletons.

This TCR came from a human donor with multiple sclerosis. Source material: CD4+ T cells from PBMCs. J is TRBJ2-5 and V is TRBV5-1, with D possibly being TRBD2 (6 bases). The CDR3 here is CASSWSGVQETQYF. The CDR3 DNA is TGCGCCAGCAGCTGGTCGGGGGTCCAAGAGACCCAGTACTTC.